This note documents a single TCR beta chain sequence. At least ten counts were recorded for this clonotype. Its antigen is unknown. No per-base quality is available; no much larger clone lies one base away. Graves' hyperthyroidism was defined as stable when no progression to ophthalmopathy occurred over 18 months of follow-up. Hyperthyroidism patients were newly diagnosed, with disease duration under 2 months, and aged 18 to 65 years. The study excluded patients with uncontrolled infections, other autoimmune diseases, pregnancy or lactation. Diagnoses relied on clinical symptoms, serum thyroxine and TRAb, thyroid ultrasound and orbital computed tomography. PBMCs were isolated from approximately 10 ml of fresh peripheral blood by Ficoll-Paque density gradient centrifugation. Total RNA was extracted using Trizol reagent, and RNA quality was assessed on an Agilent 2100 Bioanalyzer. The TCR beta CDR3 regions were amplified from the RNA transcripts. A first-round RT-PCR of the TCR CDR3 used the HTBI primer set with the Qiagen OneStep RT-PCR kit. Libraries were constructed in a second round of multiplex PCR, after which size selection and purification were carried out. The libraries were sequenced on an Illumina HiSeq2000 using paired-end 100 bp reads. As for how the authors treated the data: Raw data were processed with SOAPnuke, discarding reads with adapters, uncalled bases, mean Phred below 15, or no exact constant-primer or identifier match. COPE v1.2.5 was used to merge the high-quality paired reads, and each unique nucleotide sequence was defined as a clonotype. MiTCR v1.1 was used to align clonotypes to the IMGT TRBV, TRBD and TRBJ reference segments. The analysis was restricted to V-J combinations with a frequency above 0.0001, which together covered 99% to 99.2% of the repertoires. A TCS score was defined as the ratio between F50 (clonal expansion) and ExV (chaos), using BLOSUM62-based TCRdist between CDR3 peptides within each V-J. Welch's t-statistics and random forest reduced roughly 540 V-J features to roughly 13, which were used in a naive Bayes classifier (R e1071). The public reads were quality trimmed at Q25 with fastp and then assembled into clones with MiXCR by TCRdb, keeping productive beta chains. Rows matching on CDR3 protein sequence are summarized as one entry with the most common DNA and genes. The authors' filters were not applied to this entry. Here the sample has roughly 420,000 distinct CDR3 sequences; around 16% occur a single time. Of the sample, roughly 13% is held by the ten largest clones.

This specimen belongs to a study of T cells in Graves' hyperthyroidism and ophthalmopathy (dated by TCRdb to 2018 to 2020). About the full investigation: Peripheral blood was sampled at the time of initial diagnosis, prior to any treatment. To identify distinguishing TCR V-J signatures, a discovery cohort of around 98 patients was used, comprising 43 with Graves' ophthalmopathy and some 60 with stable Graves' hyperthyroidism. Whether ophthalmopathy could be predicted prospectively was tested in an independent validation cohort made up of under 20 hyperthyroidism patients plus 17 patients who later progressed to ophthalmopathy. The 75 to 100 discovery patients were divided at random into training and test sets in a 7:3 ratio. In more than five Graves' hyperthyroidism patients, the study also compared T-cell repertoires from thyroid tissue with T-cell repertoires from blood. After sampling, hyperthyroidism patients received methimazole starting at 30 mg daily, and ophthalmopathy patients received high-dose intravenous methylprednisolone. The paper reports TCR Vbeta CDR3 sequencing of over 130 peripheral blood samples: under 45 ophthalmopathy, approximately 74 hyperthyroidism and approximately 17 progressor patients. The paper as a whole reports these results and caveats: Sample size was not statistically predetermined, and blinding of investigators to group allocation was not performed. In cross-validation, a model built on a 13 V-J signature told ophthalmopathy apart from stable hyperthyroidism with less than 90% sensitivity and about 81% specificity, and in testing the same model reached 80%/75%. Blood samples also contained most of the expanded thyroid clonotypes (frequency above 0.001), which suggests that blood repertoires may reflect thyroid immune responses. During validation, the model predicted progression to ophthalmopathy a median of approximately 7 months ahead of onset, with roughly 65% sensitivity and 72% to 80% specificity.

CDR1 and CDR2 were assigned from the germline V gene as SGHDT and YYEEEE. Cut back by 4 bases and 6 bases, the V and J ends lie 15 bases apart. Taken from cysteine to phenylalanine, the CDR3 has 14 residues. CDR3 DNA only is kept here, 42 bases in frame from base 1. The chain uses TRBV5-6 and TRBJ2-3; TRBD1 might be the D gene, on 5 matching bases. This receptor was obtained from a woman under 30 with Graves' hyperthyroidism. Sample: blood. The CDR3 region reads CASSPAGPGDTQYF. The bases are TGTGCCAGCAGCCCCGCCGGACCAGGGGATACGCAGTATTTT.